This TCR beta chain stems from a study of long-term antiretroviral therapy in people with HIV. Study-wide results and caveats: Repertoires in HIV (unlike those of controls) had narrower CDR3 length ranges. Although diversity increased after ART, it remained lower than in transplant donor controls.

The run of the v3.0 immunoSEQ assay was at survey level. Sequencing was performed with immunoSEQ multiplex PCR; in TCRdb, only in-frame clones are kept and a portion is missing. The sample holds over 15,000 clones, roughly 94% seen once. Inclusion required at least two post-ART and at least one pre-ART PBMC samples. As to this clone: Its antigen is undetermined.

Sequences were derived from unsorted PBMCs, sampled 6.4 years after starting antiretroviral therapy. This TCR derives from a woman in her 50s with HIV.

The CDR3, as DNA: TGCGCCAGCAGCTTGGGAGGGGGCCCCTACTACGAGCAGTACTTC. Translated, it gives CASSLGGGPYYEQYF. The chain joins TRBV5-1 to TRBJ2-7; TRBD1 agrees at 7 bases. The CDR3 runs 15 residues. V was pared by 0 bases and J by 3 bases, with 6 bases of the junction left unmatched. The germline V gene has CDR1 SGHRS and CDR2 YFSETQ.